These 25 T cell receptor beta chains originate from one sample sequenced in a study of beta chain features in type 1 diabetes. What was sequenced were expressed TCRB transcripts, since all of the isolated RNA had been reverse transcribed. This table comes from immunoSEQ multiplex PCR, and its TCRdb copy is limited to in-frame clones, with some not included. In the table there are some 150,000 clones, 11% of which are singletons. Sample: central memory CD4+ T cells from blood. These receptors came from a man aged 18 to 29 in good health.

The sample holds a few counts of this clone. This chain uses TRBV29-1 with TRBJ2-6, with 7 nucleotides matching TRBD1. J lost 2 bases, V lost 3 bases, and 4 bases had no gene match. Germline lookup yields CDR1 SQVTM and CDR2 ANQGSEA. The CDR3 has 15 amino acids. The CDR3 sequence: CSVEVGTAGANVLTF. The CDR3 DNA reads TGCAGCGTTGAGGTGGGGACAGCTGGGGCCAACGTCCTGACTTTC.

The chain couples TRBV20-1 to TRBJ2-3; D remains unclear. V lost 1 base to trimming and J lost 8 bases, with 7 bases between them. Germline lookup yields CDR1 DFQATT and CDR2 SNEGSKA (reference sequence). The CDR3 consists of 11 residues. This CDR3 is CSARGTFTQYF. The CDR3 DNA sequence: TGCAGTGCTAGAGGCACATTTACGCAGTATTTT.

This chain joins TRBV4-3 and TRBJ2-4, with TRBD2 identical over 16 bases. Per germline, CDR1 LGHNA and CDR2 YSLEER. Unmatched junction bases numbered 0, after V lost 0 bases and J lost 10 bases. CDR3 length: 15 amino acids. The CDR3, as DNA: TGCGCCAGCAGCCAAGAGGGACTAGCGGGAGGGATTCAGTACTTC. Amino acids: CASSQEGLAGGIQYF.

This clone has a handful of counts. The V gene is TRBV6-6, the J gene TRBJ2-7; D is perhaps TRBD1 or TRBD2 (6 bases each). The ends were cut back, 6 bases at V and 3 bases at J, with 18 bases in the middle. Germline CDR1 is MNHNY and CDR2 is SVGAGI (reference sequence). The CDR3 totals 15 residues. Here the CDR3 reads CASSPGGLQGYEQYF. The CDR3 bases are TGTGCCAGCAGCCCTGGGGGGCTACAGGGCTACGAGCAGTACTTC.

This chain connects TRBV5-1 to TRBJ2-5; 7 positions match TRBD1. The germline gives CDR1 SGHRS, CDR2 YFSETQ. There are 14 residues in the CDR3. Trimming removed 1 base from V and 1 base from J; junction bases left unmatched: 1. CDR3 DNA: TGCGCCAGCAGCTTGTACAGGGGCCAAGAGACCCAGTACTTC. Its translation is CASSLYRGQETQYF. Full variable domain (remainder filled in from reference TRBV5-1 and TRBJ2-5): KAGVTQTPRYLIKTRGQQVTLSCSPISGHRSVSWYQQTPGQGLQFLFEYFSETQRNKGNFPGRFSGRQFSNSRSEMNVSTLELGDSALYLCASSLYRGQETQYFGPGTRLLVL.

The table lists this clone with a few counts. The chain carries TRBV6-1 and TRBJ2-2; D is ambiguous. Trimming took 0 bases from V and 2 from J, leaving 10 bases between them. The CDR3 spans 16 residues. In germline, CDR1 is MNHNS, CDR2 SASEGT. The CDR3 is CASSEAGWRNTGELFF. Written as DNA, the CDR3 is TGTGCCAGCAGTGAAGCGGGGTGGCGAAACACCGGGGAGCTGTTTTTT.

The gene calls are TRBV29-1 and TRBJ1-4; possibly TRBD1 for D (5 bases). CDR3 length: 12 residues. V shed 7 bases and J shed 8 bases, with 14 bases lying between them. Germline loops: CDR1 SQVTM, CDR2 ANQGSEA. The CDR3 spells CSAGRDDEKLFF. As DNA, the CDR3 is TGCAGCGCCGGCCGGGACGACGAAAAACTGTTTTTT.

This clone was seen only a few times. The V gene is TRBV9, the J gene TRBJ2-5; tentatively, D is TRBD1 or TRBD2 (5 bases each). The CDR3 runs 15 residues. Trimming took 3 bases from V and 5 from J, leaving 17 bases between them. The germline gives CDR1 SGDLS, CDR2 YYNGEE. The chain's CDR3 is CASSGSRRWGETQYF. In DNA, the CDR3 is TGTGCCAGCAGCGGGTCCCGGAGATGGGGGGAGACCCAGTACTTC.

V usage is TRBV30 and J usage is TRBJ2-2, with a weak D call TRBD1 (6 bases). The germline V and J ends were trimmed by 0 bases and 3 bases, with 8 bases remaining between them. Germline CDR1 GTSNPN, CDR2 SVGIG (reference sequence). This CDR3 contains 14 residues. The CDR3 loop reads CAWSVHRDTGELFF. CDR3 coding DNA: TGTGCCTGGAGTGTACACAGGGACACCGGGGAGCTGTTTTTT.

J is TRBJ1-1 and V is TRBV18, with a possible D match to TRBD1 (5 bases). This CDR3 is built from 14 residues. Trimming left V 4 bases short and J 0 bases short, with 9 bases between. CDR1 is KGHSH and CDR2 is LQKENI in the germline V gene. The CDR3 reads CASSQTTVNTEAFF. The DNA for the CDR3 is TGTGCCAGCTCACAGACGACAGTGAACACTGAAGCTTTCTTT.

There are a few counts of this clone. The chain couples TRBV29-1 to TRBJ1-2; possible D gene TRBD1, 6 bases. V was clipped by 3 bases and J by 5 bases, with 10 bases between them. CDR1 is SQVTM, CDR2 ANQGSEA, per germline. The CDR3 is 12 amino acids. For the CDR3, the DNA is TGCAGCGTTGATAAGGGGGGTTATGGCTACACCTTC. Protein sequence: CSVDKGGYGYTF.

In this sample, this clone turned up a few times. J is TRBJ2-7 and V is TRBV6-6; tentative D call: TRBD1 (5 bases). This CDR3 has 11 amino acids. The V end was cut by 8 bases, the J end by 5 bases, with 10 bases between. Germline CDR1 MNHNY, CDR2 SVGAGI (reference sequence). The chain's CDR3 is CASRQGNEQYF. The DNA for the CDR3 is TGTGCCAGCCGGCAGGGCAACGAGCAGTACTTC.

The gene calls are TRBV7-9 and TRBJ1-3, with D possibly matching TRBD1 (5 bases). In germline, CDR1 is SEHNR, CDR2 FQNEAQ (reference sequence). The CDR3 is 14 amino acids. V dropped 8 bases and J dropped 0 bases, with 11 bases sitting between them. The CDR3 nucleotides are TGTGCCAGCCCCAGGGATCCCTCTGGAAACACCATATATTTT. This gives the protein CASPRDPSGNTIYF.

This clone was counted many times. J is TRBJ1-2 and V is TRBV28, with 7 bases fitting TRBD1. The CDR3 is 15 amino acids. The V gene's germline CDR1 is MDHEN and CDR2 SYDVKM. V shed 5 bases and J 5 bases; nucleotides not matched to a gene: 11. Written as DNA, the CDR3 is TGTGCCAGCAGTGGGCACTCGGGACAGTTTTATGGCTACACCTTC. Encoded protein: CASSGHSGQFYGYTF.

This clone was detected a few times. The chain employs TRBV28 and TRBJ1-1, with D uncertain. The CDR3 contains 12 residues. Germline V gene data show CDR1 as MDHEN and CDR2 as SYDVKM. Trimming took 6 bases from V and 6 from J, leaving 11 bases between them. CDR3 DNA sequence: TGTGCCAGCAGCGAAACAGCCTCTGAAGCTTTCTTT. This encodes CASSETASEAFF.

This clone was counted between two and nine times. The gene calls are TRBV15 and TRBJ2-7; TRBD1 matches at 8 bases. Germline CDR1 and CDR2: LNHNV and YYDKDF (reference sequence). The ends lost 0 bases at V and 2 bases at J; junction bases unmatched: 9. This CDR3 comprises 17 residues. The CDR3 here is CATSRDYARTGTYEQYF. CDR3 DNA: TGTGCCACCAGCAGAGATTACGCGAGGACAGGGACCTACGAGCAGTACTTC.

This clone was recorded once. This sequence joins TRBV28 and TRBJ1-2; D gene ambiguous. Trimming removed 5 bases at V and 5 bases at J, with 12 bases between. Looked up from germline, CDR1 is MDHEN and CDR2 is SYDVKM. The CDR3 totals 13 residues. The CDR3 protein is CASSPTEGYGYTF. CDR3 DNA: TGTGCCAGCAGTCCCACGGAGGGTTATGGCTACACCTTC.

V is TRBV29-1 and J is TRBJ2-1; perhaps TRBD1 as D (6 bases). The CDR3 runs to 13 residues. The V and J ends lost 8 bases and 6 bases respectively, with 17 bases between them. In germline, CDR1 is SQVTM, CDR2 ANQGSEA. Here the CDR3 DNA reads TGCAGCCTAATGTCCTACAGGGCCAATGAGCAGTTCTTC. The encoded protein is CSLMSYRANEQFF.

This chain links TRBV7-2 with TRBJ2-2; D gene unclear. V was clipped by 3 bases and J by 4 bases, with 3 bases between them. CDR1 and CDR2 from the germline V gene are SGHTA and FQGNSA. The CDR3 runs to 12 residues. CDR3 coding DNA: TGTGCCAGCAGCTTCAGCACCGGGGAGCTGTTTTTT. Encoded protein: CASSFSTGELFF.

This clone was observed a handful of times. DNA for the CDR3: TGCGCCAGCACCTGGGGGGTCGGAAGGACTGAAGCTTTCTTT. Its protein is CASTWGVGRTEAFF. The rearrangement joins TRBV5-1 to TRBJ1-1; tentative D call: TRBD1 (5 bases). The CDR3 consists of 14 residues. V was shortened by 6 bases and J by 5 bases, with 17 bases between the two germline ends. CDR1 SGHRS and CDR2 YFSETQ come from the germline V gene.

This clone was counted a few times. This chain connects TRBV7-9 to TRBJ1-5; D gene ambiguous. Germline lookup yields CDR1 SEHNR and CDR2 FQNEAQ (reference sequence). CDR3 size: 13 residues. V was cut by 4 bases and J by 2 bases, with 6 bases left in between. CDR3 sequence reads: CASSWMGNQPQHF. CDR3 in DNA: TGTGCCAGCAGCTGGATGGGCAATCAGCCCCAGCATTTT.

This clone was recorded at least ten times. The chain is built from TRBV4-3 and TRBJ1-1; D unclear. Germline CDR1 reads LGHNA; CDR2 reads YSLEER. This CDR3 is built from 14 residues. V gave up 2 bases and J gave up 0 bases, with 7 bases separating them. Here the CDR3 DNA reads TGCGCCAGCAGCCAACCTGCTATGAACACTGAAGCTTTCTTT. It is translated as CASSQPAMNTEAFF.

In its sample, this clone was seen a few times. This chain uses TRBV30 with TRBJ1-3; D is perhaps TRBD1 (5 bases). The CDR3 has 17 amino acids. Trimming removed 1 base at V and 0 bases at J, with 16 bases between. From germline, CDR1 is GTSNPN and CDR2 SVGIG (reference sequence). The CDR3 loop reads CAWSARQTLSSGNTIYF. CDR3 DNA sequence: TGTGCCTGGAGTGCGCGACAGACCCTTAGCTCTGGAAACACCATATATTTT.

This chain uses TRBV5-1 with TRBJ1-1; unclear D gene. Germline-derived CDR1 and CDR2 are SGHRS and YFSETQ. The CDR3 covers 14 residues. Trimming removed 0 bases from V and 0 bases from J, with 6 bases in between. The CDR3 coding sequence is TGCGCCAGCAGCTTGGAGGGCATGAACACTGAAGCTTTCTTT. Translation gives CASSLEGMNTEAFF.

The sample holds a few counts of this clone. In nucleotides, the CDR3 is TGTGCCAGCAGCGGAACTGGGGAGCTAGCCAAAAACATTCAGTACTTC. It is translated as CASSGTGELAKNIQYF. The chain links TRBV9 to TRBJ2-4, with a possible D match to TRBD2 (5 bases). Germline-derived CDR1 and CDR2 are SGDLS and YYNGEE. The length of the CDR3 is 16 residues. Deletions cut 3 bases from V and 0 bases from J, with 13 bases between. Full variable domain (remainder filled in from reference TRBV9 and TRBJ2-4): DSGVTQTPKHLITATGQRVTLRCSPRSGDLSVYWYQQSLDQGLQFLIQYYNGEERAKGNILERFSAQQFPDLHSELNLSSLELGDSALYFCASSGTGELAKNIQYFGAGTRLSVL.